The rows below give T cell receptor beta chains drawn from one sample of a study of human T cells and chemical hapten exposure. TCRdb independently ran MiXCR on the RACE reads; one entry per CDR3 protein. The sample has roughly 120,000 distinct CDR3 sequences, around 15% seen once. Sample: whole blood, taken in connection with sensitization to the hapten diphenylcyclopropenone (DPC). All receptors come from a young man with alopecia areata. Some clones in this sample may be carry-over from other donors' samples. Each CDR3 is given with its conserved first and last residue. The D gene is left open where the match is weak. Some rows mark clone size as missing; the rest say once, few, many or name a class of expanded clone.

v_gene	abundance	j_gene	d_gene	CDR3nt	CDR3aa
TRBV9	.	TRBJ2-4	.	TGTGCCAGCAGCCCCGTTACGGAGGGTTGGGACATTCAGTACTTC	CASSPVTEGWDIQYF
TRBV7-9	.	TRBJ1-1	.	TGTGCCAGCAGCTTAAAAAACACTGAAGCTTTCTTT	CASSLKNTEAFF
TRBV18	many	TRBJ1-1	.	TGTGCCAGCTCACCTTTAAGGGGGGTGAGCACTGAAGCTTTCTTT	CASSPLRGVSTEAFF
TRBV20-1	few	TRBJ2-3	TRBD1	TGCAGTGCTAGGGGACGCCTCCGGGACAGGGTAAGGGCAGATACGCAGTATTTT	CSARGRLRDRVRADTQYF
TRBV28	.	TRBJ1-5	.	TGTGCCAGCAGTTTCAGGGATAGTAACGGCAATCAGCCCCAGCATTTT	CASSFRDSNGNQPQHF
TRBV9	.	TRBJ1-6	TRBD1	TGTGCCAGCAGCCCAGGGGGGGTTCTCGATTCACCCCTCCACTTT	CASSPGGVLDSPLHF
TRBV6-5	few	TRBJ1-1	TRBD1	TGTGCCAGCAGCCGAGCGACAGGGACTCCTTACAACACTGAAGCTTTCTTT	CASSRATGTPYNTEAFF
TRBV7-6	.	TRBJ2-5	.	TGTGCCAGCAGCTTAGCCCCGCAGGGGGAGACCCAGTACTTC	CASSLAPQGETQYF
TRBV11-2	few	TRBJ2-3	TRBD2	TGTGCCAGCAGCCCGATAGCGGGGGGCCTTCCAGATACGCAGTATTTT	CASSPIAGGLPDTQYF
TRBV19	.	TRBJ2-4	TRBD2	TGTGCCAGTATGCGGGAGAACATTCAGTACTTC	CASMRENIQYF
TRBV28	.	TRBJ1-2	.	TGTGCCAGCAGTTCAACCCCATCTGTTCAGGGACACTATGGCTACACCTTC	CASSSTPSVQGHYGYTF
TRBV25-1	few	TRBJ2-1	TRBD1	TGTGCCAGCAGTTTCACTTACAGGGGGAATGAGCAGTTCTTC	CASSFTYRGNEQFF
TRBV12-3/TRBV12-4	many	TRBJ2-2	.	TGTGCCACCAACCCTAGGGGCAGGACGAACACCGGGGAGCTGTTTTTT	CATNPRGRTNTGELFF
TRBV9	many	TRBJ2-1	TRBD1	TGTGCCAGCAGCGCTGGGACAGGGGACCACAATGAGCAGTTCTTC	CASSAGTGDHNEQFF
TRBV29-1	.	TRBJ1-2	.	TGCAGCGAGAGGGACATCAACGGAGTTGGCTACACCTTC	CSERDINGVGYTF
TRBV12-3/TRBV12-4	few	TRBJ1-5	.	TGTGCCAGCAGTTTAGCACGGGGGAGAGTCAATCAGCCCCAGCATTTT	CASSLARGRVNQPQHF
TRBV13	few	TRBJ1-6	.	TGTGCCAGCAGCTTGAAGTCCGGGCAGGAATTGTCACCCCTCCACTTT	CASSLKSGQELSPLHF
TRBV7-6	.	TRBJ2-5	.	TGTGCCAGCAGCTTACCCGGACCGGAGACCCAGTACTTC	CASSLPGPETQYF
TRBV11-2	few	TRBJ1-1	.	TGTGCCAGCGGCCCCCAGACAGAGATCCTGGTTGCTGAAGCTTTCTTT	CASGPQTEILVAEAFF
TRBV29-1	few	TRBJ2-1	TRBD1	TGCAGCGTTGATAGGGACAGCGGCCTTCGACGGCAGTTCTTC	CSVDRDSGLRRQFF
TRBV6-4	few	TRBJ2-3	.	TGTGCCAGCAGTCGGGACTTCCGCACAGATACGCAGTATTTT	CASSRDFRTDTQYF
TRBV9	.	TRBJ2-5	.	TGTGCCAGCAGCGTAAACGGGAGAGAGACCCAGTACTTC	CASSVNGRETQYF
TRBV7-2	.	TRBJ2-3	TRBD2	TGTGCCAGCAGCCCGAATAGCGGGGGGGCTGGAGATACGCAGTATTTT	CASSPNSGGAGDTQYF
TRBV7-9	few	TRBJ1-2	.	TGTGCCAGCAGCAAAAGGACGAGAACTAACTATGGCTACACCTTC	CASSKRTRTNYGYTF
TRBV7-2	many	TRBJ2-2	.	TGTGCCAGCAGCCCGGGACTGAACACCGGGGAGCTGTTTTTT	CASSPGLNTGELFF
TRBV18	few	TRBJ2-3	.	TGTGCCAGCTCACCACCCGTAACAGCGGGCTCTCGCACAGATACGCAGTATTTT	CASSPPVTAGSRTDTQYF
TRBV5-1	.	TRBJ1-4	TRBD1	TGCGCCAGCAGCTCACAGGGGGATGATGAAAAACTGTTTTTT	CASSSQGDDEKLFF
TRBV5-5	.	TRBJ2-1	TRBD2	TGTGCCAGCAGCCCCCCGGGACTAGTCGGGGTTGAGCAGTTCTTC	CASSPPGLVGVEQFF
TRBV10-3	.	TRBJ1-1	.	TGTGCCATCAGTGTAGCAGGGAGGAACACTGAAGCTTTCTTT	CAISVAGRNTEAFF
TRBV4-1	.	TRBJ2-1	.	TGCGCCAGCAGCCAGCCCAGCTCCTACAATGAGCAGTTCTTC	CASSQPSSYNEQFF
TRBV7-3	many	TRBJ1-1	.	TGTGCCAGCAGCTTAGCCCCTGAAGCTTTCTTT	CASSLAPEAFF
TRBV20-1	.	TRBJ2-3	TRBD2	TGCAGTGCTAGCCCGGGGGGGCGGGCAGATACGCAGTATTTT	CSASPGGRADTQYF
TRBV12-3/TRBV12-4	.	TRBJ1-1	.	TGTGCCAGCAGGAATTTGGGGGGAAACACTGAAGCTTTCTTT	CASRNLGGNTEAFF
TRBV20-1	few	TRBJ1-5	.	TGCAGTGCTAGACAGGGATTTGAGGTTGATCAGCCCCAGCATTTT	CSARQGFEVDQPQHF
TRBV29-1	.	TRBJ2-6	.	TGCAGCGTTATGGCGGGGGCCAACGTCCTGACTTTC	CSVMAGANVLTF
TRBV29-1	few	TRBJ2-1	TRBD2	TGCAGCGTCCCTATAGCGGGATATGAGCAGTTCTTC	CSVPIAGYEQFF
TRBV20-1	few	TRBJ2-2	TRBD2	TGCAGTGCTAGAGATGGGACTAGCGGGGACACCGGGGAGCTGTTTTTT	CSARDGTSGDTGELFF
TRBV7-9	.	TRBJ2-7	TRBD1	TGTGCCAGCAGCGCATTCACAGGGGGCGTTTCCTACGAGCAGTACTTC	CASSAFTGGVSYEQYF
TRBV28	many	TRBJ2-7	.	TGTGCCAGCACCCTACCCCGGGGATCGGGCGAGCAGTACTTC	CASTLPRGSGEQYF
TRBV6-5	.	TRBJ2-7	.	TGTGCCAGCAGTCAGCAACCGGGCCCCTGGGACGAGCAGTACTTC	CASSQQPGPWDEQYF
TRBV7-9	.	TRBJ2-2	.	TGTGCCAGCAGCTTGACGGACATGACCGGGGAGCTGTTTTTT	CASSLTDMTGELFF
TRBV7-2	few	TRBJ2-7	TRBD2	TGTGCCAGCAGCTTAGCGGCCGGGCTAGCGGGGGGACAGGCCTGGGAGCAGTACTTC	CASSLAAGLAGGQAWEQYF
TRBV2	.	TRBJ2-3	TRBD1	TGTGCCAGCAGTAGGCACAGGGGGCGTCCAGATACGCAGTATTTT	CASSRHRGRPDTQYF
TRBV11-2	.	TRBJ1-1	TRBD1	TGTGCCAGCAGCTGGGGACAGAGCATGAACACTGAAGCTTTCTTT	CASSWGQSMNTEAFF
TRBV11-2	.	TRBJ1-2	.	TGTGCCAGCAGCTTAGATCCGGGGACTCCCCGCGGCTACACCTTC	CASSLDPGTPRGYTF
TRBV5-1	.	TRBJ1-1	TRBD1	TGCGCCAGCAGGGCTGGGACAGGGAACACTGAAGCTTTCTTT	CASRAGTGNTEAFF
TRBV29-1	.	TRBJ2-3	.	TGCAGCGTTGAGGACGATCTTACGCAGTATTTT	CSVEDDLTQYF
TRBV7-8	once	TRBJ2-6	.	TGTGCCAGCAGCACGACAGCAACCTCTGGGGCCAACGTCCTGACTTTC	CASSTTATSGANVLTF
TRBV4-3	.	TRBJ1-3	.	TGCGCCAGCAGCCAAGATCCGGTGAGACTCAGGCGAGGATACTCTGGAAACACCATATATTTT	CASSQDPVRLRRGYSGNTIYF
TRBV29-1	.	TRBJ1-4	.	TGCAGCGTTGAAGGACCGGGGACGGAGGAAAAACTGTTTTTT	CSVEGPGTEEKLFF